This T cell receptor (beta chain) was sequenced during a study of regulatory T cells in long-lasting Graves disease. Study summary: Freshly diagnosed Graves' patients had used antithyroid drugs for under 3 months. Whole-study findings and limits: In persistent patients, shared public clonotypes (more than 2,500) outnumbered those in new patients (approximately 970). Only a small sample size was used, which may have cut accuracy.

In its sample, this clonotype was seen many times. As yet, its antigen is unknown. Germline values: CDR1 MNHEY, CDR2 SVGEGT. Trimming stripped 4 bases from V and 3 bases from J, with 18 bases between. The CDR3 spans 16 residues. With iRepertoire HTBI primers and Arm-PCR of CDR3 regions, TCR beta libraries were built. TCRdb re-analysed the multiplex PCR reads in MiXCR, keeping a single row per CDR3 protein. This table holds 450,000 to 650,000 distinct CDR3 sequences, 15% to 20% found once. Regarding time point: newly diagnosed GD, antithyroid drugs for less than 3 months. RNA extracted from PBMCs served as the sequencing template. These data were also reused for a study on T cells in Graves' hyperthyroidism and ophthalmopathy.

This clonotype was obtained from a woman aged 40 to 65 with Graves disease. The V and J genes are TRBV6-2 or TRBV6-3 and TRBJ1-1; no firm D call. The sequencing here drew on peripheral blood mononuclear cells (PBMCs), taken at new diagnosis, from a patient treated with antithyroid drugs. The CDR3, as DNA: TGTGCCAGCAGTTCCGGACCGCCCGGAGGTTACACTGAAGCTTTCTTT. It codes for CASSSGPPGGYTEAFF.